These 4 T cell receptor beta chains were all obtained from the same sample, sequenced in a study of chemoradiotherapy in HPV16-positive cancers. Clones were sequenced by immunoSEQ multiplex PCR, and TCRdb holds only the in-frame ones, with some missing. The data hold under 3,000 clones, with nearly 90% observed a single time. This specimen was tumor tissue, taken from a patient who underwent chemoradiotherapy. Receptors originate from a human donor with HPV-associated anogenital cancer.

This chain joins TRBV5-8 and TRBJ1-2; TRBD1 is a possible D gene (5 bases). CDR1 SGHTS and CDR2 YDEGEE come from the germline V gene. Trimming took off 4 bases at V and 4 bases at J, with 14 bases between the two ends. This CDR3 has 14 amino acids. This CDR3 reads CASSLAEGTYGYTF. The CDR3 nucleotides are TGTGCCAGCAGCCTTGCGGAGGGGACCTATGGCTACACCTTC.

The rearrangement links TRBV9 to TRBJ1-2; D gene uncertain. Between the trimmed V and J ends, which lost 7 bases and 6 bases, there was a span of 13 bases. The CDR3 has 12 residues. Germline-derived CDR1 and CDR2 are SGDLS and YYNGEE. CDR3 amino acids: CASGVTGNGYTF. The CDR3 coding sequence is TGTGCCAGCGGGGTGACGGGCAATGGCTACACCTTC.

The chain carries TRBV4-2 and TRBJ1-2; possibly TRBD1 for D (6 bases). Trimming left V 0 bases short and J 0 bases short, with 11 bases between. This CDR3 has 16 residues. The germline CDR1 and CDR2 sequences are LGHNA and YNFKEQ. CDR3 in DNA: TGTGCCAGCAGCCAAGATCGGCAGGGGACTAACTATGGCTACACCTTC. This sequence encodes CASSQDRQGTNYGYTF.

The chain uses TRBV6-5 and TRBJ2-5; 10 nucleotides line up with TRBD1. This CDR3 is 15 amino acids long. After removal of 8 bases from V and 5 bases from J, the junction contained 11 bases not matched to a gene. Germline CDR1 and CDR2: MNHEY and SVGAGI. DNA for the CDR3: TGTGCCAGCTCCCGTTGGGACAGGGGTGGGGAGACCCAGTACTTC. Its translation is CASSRWDRGGETQYF.